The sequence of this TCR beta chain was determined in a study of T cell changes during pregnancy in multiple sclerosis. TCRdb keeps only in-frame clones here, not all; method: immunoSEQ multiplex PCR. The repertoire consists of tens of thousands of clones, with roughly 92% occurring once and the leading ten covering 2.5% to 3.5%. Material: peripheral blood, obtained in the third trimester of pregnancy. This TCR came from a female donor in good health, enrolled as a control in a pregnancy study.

DNA for the CDR3: TGTGCCAGCAGGCGACAGGGGGGGAACACTGAAGCTTTCTTT. It translates to CASRRQGGNTEAFF. The chain employs TRBV5-6 and TRBJ1-1; 9 bases map to TRBD1. V shed 5 bases, J shed 1 base, and the junction held 3 bases outside the gene matches. CDR1 and CDR2 from the germline V gene are SGHDT and YYEEEE. This CDR3 has 14 residues.